These 18 T cell receptor beta chains originate from one sample sequenced in a study of T cells in localized non-small cell lung cancer (dated by TCRdb to the early 2020s). Library method: the immunoSEQ multiplex PCR assay. In its TCRdb copy, this immuneACCESS table keeps in-frame sequences only and misses some clones. Where compared with another copy, unresolved V genes explain less than half of these, and the others have no known cause. The sample yields 15,000 to 20,000 clones; around 80% were counted once. The ten largest account for around 30% of the sample. The sample here was peripheral blood, taken before any cancer treatment. These receptors all stem from a male donor at least 60 years old with stage I lung adenocarcinoma.

The J gene is TRBJ2-3, the V gene TRBV7-8; the match to TRBD2 covers 8 bases. The CDR3 consists of 14 residues. V was clipped by 3 bases and J by 15 bases; unmatched bases: 14. Germline V gene data show CDR1 as SGHVS and CDR2 as FQNEAQ. As DNA, the CDR3 is TGTGCCAGCAGCTTGGATCGTCGTGTAGCGGGACTCTATTTT. Its protein is CASSLDRRVAGLYF.

CDR3 amino acids: CASSLEGQGAWETQYF. The CDR3, as DNA: TGTGCCAGCAGCTTGGAAGGACAGGGGGCCTGGGAGACCCAGTACTTC. The V and J genes are TRBV5-5 and TRBJ2-5; 11 bases are a match to TRBD1. Germline CDR1 SGHKS, CDR2 YYEKEE (reference sequence). The CDR3 extends over 16 amino acids. Trimming cost V 0 bases and J 5 bases; bases outside gene matches: 6.

The V and J genes are TRBV30 and TRBJ2-7, with D uncertain. Trimming stripped 2 bases from V and 7 bases from J, with 21 bases between. The CDR3 spans 15 residues. Germline-derived CDR1 and CDR2 are GTSNPN and SVGIG (reference sequence). This CDR3 reads CAWSTLGSGLREQYF. The CDR3 DNA follows: TGTGCCTGGAGTACCCTCGGAAGTGGCCTACGGGAGCAGTACTTC.

This clone was seen a handful of times. The chain recombines TRBV5-4 with TRBJ2-5, with 10 bases matching TRBD2. In germline, CDR1 is SGHNT, CDR2 YYREEE (reference sequence). CDR3 length: 14 residues. V lost 5 bases to trimming and J lost 1 base; unmatched junction nucleotides: 2. The CDR3, as DNA: TGTGCCAGCAGATTAGCGGGAGGCCAAGAGACCCAGTACTTC. Protein product: CASRLAGGQETQYF.

The chain combines TRBV27 with TRBJ2-2; 7 bases agree with TRBD2. The ends lost 1 base at V and 0 bases at J; junction bases unmatched: 5. The germline V gene encodes CDR1 MNHEY and CDR2 SMNVEV (reference sequence). The CDR3 is made up of 17 amino acids. Written as DNA, the CDR3 is TGTGCCAGCAGTTTATGGGGACTACCACCGAACACCGGGGAGCTGTTTTTT. Encoded protein: CASSLWGLPPNTGELFF.

CDR3 in amino acids: CASSSAGTEYEQYF. The CDR3 DNA sequence: TGTGCCAGCAGTTCCGCCGGGACAGAATACGAGCAGTACTTC. This chain uses TRBV6-1 with TRBJ2-7, with 7 bases identical to TRBD1. Germline V gene data show CDR1 as MNHNS and CDR2 as SASEGT. J was trimmed by 4 bases and V by 5 bases; bases with no gene match: 8. This CDR3 has 14 amino acids.

The chain recombines TRBV30 with TRBJ2-3; 12 nucleotides align to TRBD2. CDR1 and CDR2 from the germline V gene are GTSNPN and SVGIG (reference sequence). The V segment lost 2 bases and the J segment 4 bases; nucleotides outside the gene matches: 4. The CDR3 totals 15 residues. The CDR3 DNA reads as TGTGCCTGGAGTCTAGCGGGAGGGCGTCCAGATACGCAGTATTTT. Translated: CAWSLAGGRPDTQYF.

This clone is a singleton in its sample. The rearrangement links TRBV30 to TRBJ1-1, with a tentative D call TRBD1 (6 bases). V was clipped by 5 bases and J by 8 bases, with 15 bases between them. The CDR3 consists of 12 residues. Per germline, CDR1 GTSNPN and CDR2 SVGIG (reference sequence). CDR3 loop: CAWQPGVREAFF. CDR3 sequence (DNA): TGTGCCTGGCAACCAGGGGTGCGGGAAGCTTTCTTT. Variable domain in full (rest from reference TRBV30 and TRBJ1-1): SQTIHQWPATLVQPVGSPLSLECTVEGTSNPNLYWYRQAAGRGLQLLFYSVGIGQISSEVPQNLSASRPQDRQFILSSKKLLLSDSGFYLCAWQPGVREAFFGQGTRLTVV.

This chain connects TRBV14 to TRBJ1-4; D unresolved. The CDR3 is 15 amino acids. V lost 5 bases to trimming and J lost 8 bases, with 18 bases between them. Germline V CDR1 and CDR2: SGHDN, FVKESK. Here the CDR3 DNA reads TGTGCCAGCAGCATGCGGACGGGGAAAAAGGAAAAACTGTTTTTT. This codes for CASSMRTGKKEKLFF. Supplemented by reference TRBV14 and TRBJ1-4, the full variable domain reads EAGVTQFPSHSVIEKGQTVTLRCDPISGHDNLYWYRRVMGKEIKFLLHFVKESKQDESGMPNNRFLAERTGGTYSTLKVQPAELEDSGVYFCASSMRTGKKEKLFFGSGTQLSVL.

The chain employs TRBV5-1 and TRBJ2-5; TRBD2 matches 15 bases. The CDR3 spans 16 residues. Germline loops: CDR1 SGHRS, CDR2 YFSETQ. J lost 4 bases, V lost 4 bases, and 5 bases had no gene match. CDR3 DNA: TGCGCCAGCAGCCCGTCGGGACTAGCGGGAGGAGAGACCCAGTACTTC. Translation: CASSPSGLAGGETQYF.

By share of the sample, this clone is large. The rearrangement joins TRBV2 to TRBJ1-1; TRBD1 matches 8 bases. The J segment lost 3 bases and the V segment lost 1 base, leaving 7 bases of the junction unmatched. The CDR3 totals 16 residues. CDR1 is SNHLY, CDR2 FYNNEI, per germline. The CDR3 loop is CASSEERTGSDTEAFF. In nucleotides, the CDR3 is TGTGCCAGCAGTGAAGAGAGGACAGGGTCGGACACTGAAGCTTTCTTT.

V gene TRBV15 combines with J gene TRBJ2-7, with D possibly matching TRBD1 (6 bases). The CDR3 contains 15 residues. Germline CDR1 is LNHNV and CDR2 is YYDKDF (reference sequence). V was cut by 5 bases and J by 4 bases, with 18 bases left in between. CDR3 residues: CATSGGRGTEYEQYF. CDR3 sequence (DNA): TGTGCCACCAGCGGGGGCAGGGGAACGGAGTACGAGCAGTACTTC.

The rearrangement uses TRBV5-1 and TRBJ2-7; 9 bases are a match to TRBD1. V lost 0 bases and J lost 0; bases outside the gene matches: 4. The CDR3 is 16 amino acids. Looked up from germline, CDR1 is SGHRS and CDR2 is YFSETQ. CDR3 in DNA: TGCGCCAGCAGCTTGGGACAGGGGGATCCCTCCTACGAGCAGTACTTC. Translated, it gives CASSLGQGDPSYEQYF.

The genes are TRBV7-9 and TRBJ2-7; D is uncertain. Germline V gene data show CDR1 as SEHNR and CDR2 as FQNEAQ (reference sequence). V was cut by 1 base and J by 4 bases, with 5 bases left in between. The CDR3 has 12 amino acids. CDR3 DNA sequence: TGTGCCAGCAGCTTAGAACAGTACGAGCAGTACTTC. It encodes CASSLEQYEQYF. Complete variable domain (other parts from reference TRBV7-9 and TRBJ2-7): DTGVSQNPRHKITKRGQNVTFRCDPISEHNRLYWYRQTLGQGPEFLTYFQNEAQLEKSRLLSDRFSAERPKGSFSTLEIQRTEQGDSAMYLCASSLEQYEQYFGPGTRLTVT.

This clone appeared a single time. The V call is TRBV7-2, the J call TRBJ1-3; D is ambiguous. CDR3 size: 14 residues. CDR1 and CDR2 (germline): SGHTA, FQGNSA. V lost 5 bases to trimming and J lost 0 bases, with 8 bases between them. The CDR3 protein is CASSPNYSGNTIYF. As DNA, the CDR3 is TGTGCCAGCAGCCCTAATTACTCTGGAAACACCATATATTTT. Using reference TRBV7-2 and TRBJ1-3 for the parts outside the CDR3, the full variable domain is GAGVSQSPSNKVTEKGKDVELRCDPISGHTALYWYRQSLGQGLEFLIYFQGNSAPDKSGLPSDRFSAERTGGSVSTLTIQRTQQEDSAVYLCASSPNYSGNTIYFGEGSWLTVV.

The sample holds one count of this clone. The chain employs TRBV5-6 and TRBJ1-6; 10 bases align to TRBD1. Germline values: CDR1 SGHDT, CDR2 YYEEEE. J was trimmed by 9 bases and V by 1 base; bases with no gene match: 7. The CDR3 runs 16 residues. DNA of the CDR3: TGTGCCAGCAGCTTGTACCGGACAGGGGGGGCTTCACCCCTCCACTTT. This encodes CASSLYRTGGASPLHF. The whole variable domain, remainder taken from reference TRBV5-6 and TRBJ1-6, is DAGVTQSPTHLIKTRGQQVTLRCSPKSGHDTVSWYQQALGQGPQFIFQYYEEEERQRGNFPDRFSGHQFPNYSSELNVNALLLGDSALYLCASSLYRTGGASPLHFGNGTRLTVT.

This clone appeared once. V gene TRBV7-9 combines with J gene TRBJ1-2; D perhaps matches TRBD1 (5 bases). The length of the CDR3 is 11 residues. The V gene's germline CDR1 is SEHNR and CDR2 FQNEAQ (reference sequence). Deletions cut 3 bases from V and 7 bases from J, with 6 bases between. CDR3: CASSFRAGYTF. The CDR3 region has the DNA TGTGCCAGCAGCTTCAGGGCTGGCTACACCTTC.

This clone was observed once. The J gene is TRBJ2-5, the V gene TRBV19, with a possible D match to TRBD2 (5 bases). Trimming pared 4 bases from V and 2 bases from J, leaving 8 bases between. This CDR3 is built from 13 residues. CDR1 and CDR2 from the germline V gene are LNHDA and SQIVND (reference sequence). CDR3 amino acids: CASSRGIQETQYF. The CDR3 DNA is TGTGCCAGTAGTAGAGGGATACAAGAGACCCAGTACTTC.